This T cell receptor beta chain was identified during a study of T cell responses to AZD1222 COVID-19 vaccine (dated by TCRdb to about 2021). In terms of the full investigation: AZD1222 recipients whose second dose came at about 4 weeks and those whose second dose came at about 12 weeks were combined into one group, since spike-specific TCR depth and breadth did not differ between the two schedules. TCR sequencing covered over 230 trial participants: 207 given two doses of AZD1222 and 26 given two doses of MenACWY control vaccine. Trial participants were enrolled by age into 18-55, 56-69 and 70-plus year subgroups, with roughly 160, 29 and 62 TCR-sequenced participants respectively.

Inclusive of the bounding cysteine and phenylalanine, the CDR3 is 16 residues long. This entry keeps only the CDR3 DNA: 48 bases, framed from base 1. The CDR1 and CDR2 encoded by the germline V gene are MNHEY and SVGAGI. V is pared back by 2 bases and J by 3 bases, with 14 bases lying between the germline termini. What the study reported, not specific to this receptor: After two AZD1222 doses, spike-specific TCR breadth and depth were significantly higher than at day 0 and than in MenACWY recipients. The whole spike protein was spanned by vaccine-associated CD4 TCRs, and dominant responses were seen in regions 160-218 and 743-854. In the small 56-69-year group, the increase in depth fell short of significance, most likely because of low power. No day 14 peak-response samples were available, so repertoires were characterized only after the peak T cell response. Conclusions about previously exposed vaccinees are limited because only six or seven AZD1222 recipients were SARS-CoV-2 seropositive at baseline. Participants were mostly white British, with more females than males. The authors suggested clonal diversity may have been underestimated. Reportedly, close to half of the unique spike-specific TCRs recognized epitopes lying outside the regions that are mutated in the B.1.351 and B.1.1.7 variants.

The time point label here, explained by the study, means: baseline before first vaccination. Vaccinee samples were obtained from the UK trials COV001 and COV002, which included a single-blind randomized controlled phase 2/3 trial of AZD1222 (ChAdOx1 nCoV-19) in healthy adults. For TCRbeta chain sequencing, PBMC samples were collected from trial participants at day 0 and at day 28 after the second dose. About this clone: Its binding antigen is unknown. It has no much larger one-base neighbor in the sample; base qualities were not kept.

The CDR3 regions of human TCRbeta chains were analyzed by immunosequencing. As for the original processing: Repertoire TCRs were matched against a reference library of SARS-CoV-2-specific TCRs generated with the MIRA antigen-specificity platform. Breadth was defined as the fraction of unique TCRs that were SARS-CoV-2-associated. Depth was defined as the fraction of total T cells that were SARS-CoV-2-associated. Using the MIRA data, each spike-specific TCR was assigned both to the spike region to which the TCR was reactive and to a CD4 or CD8 class. Log10-transformed breadth and depth values were compared by one-way ANOVA with Sidak's multiple comparisons tests. In TCRdb, the immuneACCESS table is reduced to in-frame sequences with V and J assigned. These tables do not hold every clone; where another copy was compared, an unresolved V gene accounts for under half, and the others remain unexplained. The D gene and trimming were derived from the DNA, and the V and J assignments and clone size from that table. A total of approximately 140,000 clones appear in this sample, over 90% of them only once. The ten largest clonotypes hold more than 4.5% of the sample.

This sequence originates from an adult in good health. Rearrangement joined TRBV6-5 to TRBJ2-1, with TRBD2 tentatively as D gene (6 bases match). Specimen: peripheral blood, collected on day 0 of AZD1222 vaccination. The nucleotides are TGTGCCAGCAGTTACCGTCCACTAGCAGTCTACAATGAGCAGTTCTTC. Its product reads: CASSYRPLAVYNEQFF.